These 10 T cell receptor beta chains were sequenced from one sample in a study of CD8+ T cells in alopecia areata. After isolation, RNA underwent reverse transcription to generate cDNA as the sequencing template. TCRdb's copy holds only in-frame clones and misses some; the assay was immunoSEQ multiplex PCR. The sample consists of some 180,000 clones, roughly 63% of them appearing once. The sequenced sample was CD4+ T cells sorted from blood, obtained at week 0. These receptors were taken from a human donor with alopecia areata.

This CDR3 is CASSFLSSPLHF. CDR3 DNA: TGTGCCAGCAGCTTCTTAAGCTCACCCCTCCACTTT. The chain links TRBV7-9 to TRBJ1-6, with D uncertain. The CDR3 loop spans 12 amino acids. The germline V and J ends were trimmed by 3 bases and 10 bases, with 7 bases remaining between them. The germline CDR1 and CDR2 sequences are SEHNR and FQNEAQ (reference sequence). Filled out from reference TRBV7-9 and TRBJ1-6, the complete variable domain reads DTGVSQNPRHKITKRGQNVTFRCDPISEHNRLYWYRQTLGQGPEFLTYFQNEAQLEKSRLLSDRFSAERPKGSFSTLEIQRTEQGDSAMYLCASSFLSSPLHFGNGTRLTVT.

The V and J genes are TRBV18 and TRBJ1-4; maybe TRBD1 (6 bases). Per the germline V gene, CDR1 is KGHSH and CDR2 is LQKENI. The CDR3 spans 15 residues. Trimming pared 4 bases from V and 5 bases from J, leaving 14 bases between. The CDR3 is CASSLSGHTNEKLFF. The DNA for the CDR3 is TGTGCCAGCTCACTATCGGGACACACGAATGAAAAACTGTTTTTT.

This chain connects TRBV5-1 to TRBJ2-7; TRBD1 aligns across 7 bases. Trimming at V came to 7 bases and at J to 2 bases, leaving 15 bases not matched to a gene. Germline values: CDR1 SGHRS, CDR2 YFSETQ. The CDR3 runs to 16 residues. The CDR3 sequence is CASASRMDRLTYEQYF. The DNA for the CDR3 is TGCGCCAGCGCATCACGTATGGACAGGCTGACCTACGAGCAGTACTTC.

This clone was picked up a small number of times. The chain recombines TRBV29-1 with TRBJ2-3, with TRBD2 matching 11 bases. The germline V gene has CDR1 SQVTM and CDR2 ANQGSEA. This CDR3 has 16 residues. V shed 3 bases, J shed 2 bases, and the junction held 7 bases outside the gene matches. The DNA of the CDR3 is TGCAGCGTTGATATATCTAGCGGGGGGATCACAGATACGCAGTATTTT. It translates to CSVDISSGGITDTQYF.

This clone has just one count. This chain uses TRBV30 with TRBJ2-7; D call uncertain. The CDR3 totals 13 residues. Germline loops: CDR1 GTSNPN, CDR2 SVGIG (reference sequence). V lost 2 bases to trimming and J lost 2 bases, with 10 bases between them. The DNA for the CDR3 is TGTGCCTGGAGTAGGGATCCCCCCTACGAGCAGTACTTC. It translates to CAWSRDPPYEQYF.

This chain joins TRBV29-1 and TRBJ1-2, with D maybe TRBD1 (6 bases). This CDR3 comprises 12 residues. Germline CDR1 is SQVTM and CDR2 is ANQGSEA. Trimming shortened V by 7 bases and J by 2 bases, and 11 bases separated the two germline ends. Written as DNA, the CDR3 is TGCAGCGCTAAGGGGGAGAACTATGGCTACACCTTC. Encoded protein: CSAKGENYGYTF.

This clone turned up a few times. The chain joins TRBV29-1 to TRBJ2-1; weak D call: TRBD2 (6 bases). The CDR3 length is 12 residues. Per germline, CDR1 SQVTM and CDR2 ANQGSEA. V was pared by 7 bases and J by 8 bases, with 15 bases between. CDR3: CSAGGGYDEQFF. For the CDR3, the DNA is TGCAGCGCCGGTGGAGGGTATGATGAGCAGTTCTTC.

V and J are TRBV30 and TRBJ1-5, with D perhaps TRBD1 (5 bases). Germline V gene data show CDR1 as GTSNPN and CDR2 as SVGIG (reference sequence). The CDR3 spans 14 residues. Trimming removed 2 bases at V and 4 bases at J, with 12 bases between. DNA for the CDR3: TGTGCCTGGAGTACTATGGGGGGGAATCAGCCCCAGCATTTT. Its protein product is CAWSTMGGNQPQHF.

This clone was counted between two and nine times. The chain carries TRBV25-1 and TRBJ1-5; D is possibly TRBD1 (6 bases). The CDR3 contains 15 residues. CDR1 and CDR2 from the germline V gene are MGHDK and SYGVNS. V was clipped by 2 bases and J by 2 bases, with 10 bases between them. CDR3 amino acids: CASSEGTNRNQPQHF. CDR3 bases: TGTGCCAGCAGTGAAGGGACAAACCGCAATCAGCCCCAGCATTTT.

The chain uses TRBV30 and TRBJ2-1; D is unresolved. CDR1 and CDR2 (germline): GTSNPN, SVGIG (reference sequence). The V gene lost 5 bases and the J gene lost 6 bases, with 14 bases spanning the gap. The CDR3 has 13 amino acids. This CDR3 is CAWAQQDPNEQFF. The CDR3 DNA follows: TGTGCCTGGGCTCAACAAGACCCCAATGAGCAGTTCTTC. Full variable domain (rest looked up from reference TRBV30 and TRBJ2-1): SQTIHQWPATLVQPVGSPLSLECTVEGTSNPNLYWYRQAAGRGLQLLFYSVGIGQISSEVPQNLSASRPQDRQFILSSKKLLLSDSGFYLCAWAQQDPNEQFFGPGTRLTVL.